This is a list of T cell receptor beta chains from one sample in a study of cytomegalovirus exposure and HLA in healthy donors. The table came from immunoSEQ multiplex PCR; TCRdb's copy has only in-frame clones and leaves some out. This table holds fewer than 60,000 clones, about two thirds found once. The source material was PBMCs. These TCRs come from a woman aged 50 to 60 in good health and CMV-seropositive. Both conserved end residues are trimmed from each CDR3.

J,V,CDR3
TRBJ1-1,TRBV2,ANQTDRDTEAF
TRBJ1-1,TRBV27,ASPVRGKYEAF
TRBJ2-7,TRBV13,ASSATQGYEQY
TRBJ2-2,TRBV19,ASKVGQAGELF
TRBJ2-5,TRBV11-2,ASSIWTSGQETQY
TRBJ1-5,TRBV4-3,ASSHGLQGAIEPQH
TRBJ2-1,TRBV5-1,ASSLFLANEQF
TRBJ1-2,TRBV5-1,ASTDRGGGAGT
TRBJ2-4,TRBV28,GSGGLGGGNIQY
TRBJ2-7,TRBV28,ASKRGGARDEQY
TRBJ2-5,TRBV27,ASSSQREQETQY
TRBJ2-5,TRBV7-2,ASSLGPGGQGTETQY
TRBJ2-7,TRBV7-2,ASSLGSRVRHEQY
TRBJ2-1,TRBV4-2,ASSQDASGRLGNNEQF
TRBJ1-4,TRBV7-9,ASSERSTGENEKLF
TRBJ1-2,TRBV13,ASSSAPGGSTLYGYT
TRBJ2-3,TRBV7-9,ASRRGGTADTQY
TRBJ2-7,TRBV9,ASSPSGELISYEQY
TRBJ2-1,TRBV2,ASRREDNEQF
TRBJ2-3,TRBV6-4,ASAGTKLSTDTQY
TRBJ2-1,TRBV7-3,ASSLNSVGEQF
TRBJ2-6,TRBV19,ASTWDSLTGANVLT
TRBJ2-7,TRBV10-3,AISESGTAYYEQY
TRBJ2-2,TRBV6-5,AIKRGHGAGELF
TRBJ2-7,TRBV7-6,ASSLSDSNYEQY
TRBJ1-5,TRBV2,ASSGGNHGGKSNQPQH
TRBJ1-5,TRBV5-1,ASSLASGNQPQH
TRBJ2-7,TRBV5-6,ASSSVMRGLSYEQY
TRBJ2-4,TRBV15,ATSRRAGAKNIQY
TRBJ2-5,TRBV7-2,ASLAGGETQY
TRBJ2-7,TRBV18,ASSPRADSYYEQY
TRBJ2-1,TRBV7-7,ASSQRLAGGNEQF
TRBJ1-2,TRBV15,ATSRQGWAGYT
TRBJ2-3,TRBV7-2,ASSWREGLTDTQY
TRBJ1-2,TRBV7-2,ASSFQGGANYGYT
TRBJ2-1,TRBV6-5,ASSPAGQAYNEQF
TRBJ2-2,TRBV7-3,ASSLERLAGGAPGELF
TRBJ2-1,TRBV5-1,ASSFWQNNEQF
TRBJ2-1,TRBV2,ASGYGDNEQF
TRBJ1-1,TRBV5-4,ASSPPAGANTEAF
TRBJ2-7,TRBV10-1,AGGIPPGQLRSSSYEQY
TRBJ1-6,TRBV2,ASSEALSRGESPLH
TRBJ1-6,TRBV5-1,ASRQDRANSPLH
TRBJ1-5,TRBV2,ATQGTQNQPQH
TRBJ1-4,TRBV16,ASSQSGQFNEKLF
TRBJ1-1,TRBV13,ASSLWGGDMNTEAF
TRBJ1-2,TRBV9,ASSVEQGYGYT